The clone carrying this T cell receptor (beta chain) was counted only a few times. No antigen is known for it. These data belong to a study of early T cells in non-severe SARS-CoV-2 infection. Background on the study: Alpha and beta chains were unpaired, from unsorted whole-blood bulk RNA. General study findings and limits: Anti-spike CD8 specificities were favored by VDJdb matching, whose results missed private and CD4 specificities.

In the library, individual cDNA molecules carried attached unique molecular identifiers. TCRdb independently ran MiXCR on the 5' RACE reads; one entry per CDR3 protein. The profile shows around 72,000 distinct CDR3 sequences, 10% of them singletons. This CDR3 is 14 amino acids long. V lost 0 bases and J 4 bases, leaving 8 bases between the germline ends. Germline V gives CDR1 SGHRS, CDR2 YFSETQ. The V gene is TRBV5-1, the J gene TRBJ1-5; D remains unclear. The input for sequencing was whole blood, taken at baseline. This clonotype was obtained from an adult who was a healthcare worker with PCR-confirmed SARS-CoV-2 infection or an uninfected control (not recorded which). The CDR3 protein is CASSLDGANQPQHF. The CDR3 coding sequence is TGCGCCAGCAGCTTGGACGGTGCAAATCAGCCCCAGCATTTT.